These 31 T cell receptor beta chains were sequenced from one sample in a study of sequential checkpoint blockade in melanoma. Treatment specified: randomized to nivolumab then ipilimumab (arm A) or the reverse (arm B). Method: immunoSEQ multiplex PCR; TCRdb's copy keeps in-frame clones and lacks some. Counted here are about 6,800 clones, roughly 31% occurring once; the ten biggest clones make up around 20%. The specimen was tumor tissue (inferred from file names), collected from a patient given nivolumab and ipilimumab in sequence. These receptors came from a human donor with melanoma.

In this sample, this clone turned up a few times. This chain uses TRBV10-2 with TRBJ1-3; no reliable D call. This CDR3 contains 15 residues. The V and J ends lost 6 bases and 2 bases respectively, with 14 bases between them. CDR1 is WSHSY, CDR2 SAAADI, per germline. This chain's CDR3 is CASSPKAGAGNTIYF. The CDR3 DNA reads as TGCGCCAGCAGCCCAAAGGCTGGCGCTGGAAACACCATATATTTT.

The chain recombines TRBV6-8 with TRBJ1-1; D is possibly TRBD1 (5 bases). CDR1 and CDR2 from the germline V gene are MNHGY and SAAAGT. The CDR3 is 19 residues long. Trimming shortened V by 2 bases and J by 0 bases, and 22 bases separated the two germline ends. In DNA, the CDR3 is TGTGCCAGCAGTTACGGGGACTTCCGAAGGCCCCGTATGAACACTGAAGCTTTCTTT. Its translation is CASSYGDFRRPRMNTEAFF.

This clone was observed a single time. The chain couples TRBV18 to TRBJ2-1, with a tentative D call TRBD2 (7 bases). Germline assignment: CDR1 KGHSH and CDR2 LQKENI. V was pared by 0 bases and J by 10 bases, with 19 bases between. The CDR3 spans 16 residues. This chain's CDR3 is CASSPPNGGLAAEQFF. CDR3 nucleotide sequence: TGTGCCAGCTCACCACCGAACGGGGGGCTAGCTGCCGAGCAGTTCTTC.

The rearrangement links TRBV19 to TRBJ2-1; a possible D gene is TRBD2 (5 bases). Germline CDR1 and CDR2: LNHDA and SQIVND (reference sequence). This CDR3 comprises 15 residues. Between the trimmed V and J ends, which lost 3 bases and 3 bases, there was a span of 12 bases. The CDR3 here is CASSIGLRSYNEQFF. In DNA form, the CDR3 reads TGTGCCAGTAGTATTGGACTTCGAAGCTACAATGAGCAGTTCTTC. The full variable domain, with the rest looked up from reference TRBV19 and TRBJ2-1, is DGGITQSPKYLFRKEGQNVTLSCEQNLNHDAMYWYRQDPGQGLRLIYYSQIVNDFQKGDIAEGYSVSREKKESFPLTVTSAQKNPTAFYLCASSIGLRSYNEQFFGPGTRLTVL.

This clone was seen a few times. The chain links TRBV11-3 to TRBJ1-5, with D perhaps matching TRBD1 (5 bases). Germline V gives CDR1 SGHNT, CDR2 YENEEA. V was shortened by 3 bases and J by 2 bases, with 17 bases between the two germline ends. The length of the CDR3 is 17 residues. In nucleotides, the CDR3 is TGTGCCAGCAGCTTGGTGGGGGAATCGGGAGGCAATCAGCCCCAGCATTTT. It yields the protein CASSLVGESGGNQPQHF.

This clone has more than one count but fewer than ten. The chain joins TRBV6-7 to TRBJ1-1; D gene ambiguous. TRBV6-7 is classed as an ORF, of uncertain function. The CDR3 contains 11 residues. Trimming shortened V by 5 bases and J by 3 bases, and 4 bases separated the two germline ends. CDR3 sequence reads: CASSEYTEAFF. The CDR3 DNA sequence: TGTGCCAGCAGTGAATACACTGAAGCTTTCTTT.

This chain uses TRBV14 with TRBJ2-7, with 7 bases identical to TRBD2. The CDR3 contains 14 residues. V was clipped by 3 bases and J by 3 bases; unmatched bases: 5. Germline V gene data show CDR1 as SGHDN and CDR2 as FVKESK. CDR3: CASSHPGRLYEQYF. The CDR3, as DNA: TGTGCCAGCAGCCATCCCGGGAGGCTCTACGAGCAGTACTTC.

This chain joins TRBV25-1 and TRBJ1-2; a possible D gene is TRBD1 (5 bases). The CDR3 runs to 15 residues. Trimming stripped 1 base from V and 5 bases from J, with 14 bases between. Germline V lookup: CDR1 MGHDK, CDR2 SYGVNS. DNA for the CDR3: TGTGCCAGCAGTGAATGGGGCGCTGACTCATATGGCTACACCTTC. The encoded protein is CASSEWGADSYGYTF.

This clone was seen a single time. The CDR3 spells CAWGRKAAETQYF. In DNA form, the CDR3 reads TGTGCCTGGGGTCGGAAGGCTGCAGAGACCCAGTACTTC. This chain uses TRBV30 with TRBJ2-5; unclear D gene. This CDR3 has 13 amino acids. The germline V and J ends were trimmed by 5 bases and 4 bases, with 14 bases remaining between them. CDR1 is GTSNPN, CDR2 SVGIG, per germline (reference sequence). Drawing the rest from reference TRBV30 and TRBJ2-5, the complete variable domain is SQTIHQWPATLVQPVGSPLSLECTVEGTSNPNLYWYRQAAGRGLQLLFYSVGIGQISSEVPQNLSASRPQDRQFILSSKKLLLSDSGFYLCAWGRKAAETQYFGPGTRLLVL.

The V and J genes are TRBV2 and TRBJ1-2, with D possibly matching TRBD1 (5 bases). The V gene's germline CDR1 is SNHLY and CDR2 FYNNEI. The CDR3 loop spans 12 amino acids. V lost 5 bases and J lost 3, with 7 bases in between. The CDR3 is CASSPGDYGYTF. In DNA form, the CDR3 reads TGTGCCAGCAGTCCGGGGGACTATGGCTACACCTTC.

This chain's CDR3 is CASSRREPYEQYF. The CDR3 nucleotides are TGTGCCAGCAGTAGAAGGGAGCCCTACGAGCAGTACTTC. The chain uses TRBV6-8 and TRBJ2-7, with a possible D match to TRBD2 (5 bases). The V end was cut by 5 bases, the J end by 2 bases, with 10 bases between. The CDR3 is made up of 13 amino acids. The germline V gene has CDR1 MNHGY and CDR2 SAAAGT.

The sample holds a few counts of this clone. This rearrangement joins TRBV11-3 to TRBJ1-1; 10 bases map to TRBD1. Trimming took 5 bases from V and 5 from J; bases not matched to a gene: 5. Germline lookup yields CDR1 SGHNT and CDR2 YENEEA. This CDR3 region has 14 residues. CDR3 in DNA: TGTGCCAGCAGCATTGACAGGGGGCTGACTGAAGCTTTCTTT. It specifies CASSIDRGLTEAFF.

The chain employs TRBV18 and TRBJ2-3; D might be TRBD1 or TRBD2, each matching 5 bases. The V and J ends lost 0 bases and 4 bases respectively, with 11 bases between them. Germline V CDR1 and CDR2: KGHSH, LQKENI. The CDR3 runs 15 residues. The CDR3 DNA reads TGTGCCAGCTCACCACCGCTCCGAGGGGCAGATACGCAGTATTTT. Amino acid sequence: CASSPPLRGADTQYF.

The chain employs TRBV18 and TRBJ2-7; 7 positions match TRBD1. This CDR3 region has 14 residues. CDR1 KGHSH and CDR2 LQKENI come from the germline V gene. The ends lost 5 bases at V and 5 bases at J; junction bases unmatched: 9. The DNA of the CDR3 is TGTGCCAGCTCATGGACAGGAAAGGTCGACGAGCAGTACTTC. This gives the protein CASSWTGKVDEQYF.

This clone came up a few times. The chain couples TRBV11-3 to TRBJ1-1; possible D gene TRBD1, 5 bases. CDR3 length: 14 residues. From germline, CDR1 is SGHNT and CDR2 YENEEA. Trimming took off 4 bases at V and 1 base at J, with 10 bases between the two ends. The CDR3 here is CASSSGTENTEAFF. The DNA for the CDR3 is TGTGCCAGCAGCTCCGGGACGGAGAACACTGAAGCTTTCTTT.

There are many counts of this clone. The rearrangement links TRBV11-3 to TRBJ1-2; D not certain. V was clipped by 1 base and J by 4 bases, with 13 bases between them. Germline-derived CDR1 and CDR2 are SGHNT and YENEEA. The CDR3 runs to 15 residues. The CDR3 DNA reads TGTGCCAGCAGCTTAGGGTACGGTGGGGTCTATGGCTACACCTTC. It translates to CASSLGYGGVYGYTF.

CDR3 DNA sequence: TGCGCCAGCAGCTTGGGTTATTCCGGGACTAGCTTCGTCAATGAGCAGTTCTTC. Protein sequence: CASSLGYSGTSFVNEQFF. The V call is TRBV5-1, the J call TRBJ2-1, with TRBD2 identical over 9 bases. The germline V gene encodes CDR1 SGHRS and CDR2 YFSETQ. V dropped 0 bases and J dropped 6; count of bases not matched to a gene: 13. The CDR3 totals 18 residues. Supplemented by reference TRBV5-1 and TRBJ2-1, the full variable domain reads KAGVTQTPRYLIKTRGQQVTLSCSPISGHRSVSWYQQTPGQGLQFLFEYFSETQRNKGNFPGRFSGRQFSNSRSEMNVSTLELGDSALYLCASSLGYSGTSFVNEQFFGPGTRLTVL.

This chain links TRBV9 with TRBJ2-3; D perhaps matches TRBD2 (6 bases). This CDR3 contains 16 residues. The V and J ends lost 4 bases and 1 base respectively, with 16 bases between them. Germline V gene data show CDR1 as SGDLS and CDR2 as YYNGEE. The CDR3 DNA sequence: TGTGCCAGCAGCCTAGCGTCGGGGCTGGGCACAGATACGCAGTATTTT. Translating gives CASSLASGLGTDTQYF.

The rearrangement joins TRBV19 to TRBJ2-7; D is ambiguous. The CDR3 totals 13 residues. Trimming stripped 4 bases from V and 4 bases from J, with 11 bases between. Germline loops: CDR1 LNHDA, CDR2 SQIVND (reference sequence). The CDR3 region is CASSTWDIYEQYF. The CDR3 coding sequence is TGTGCCAGTAGTACCTGGGATATTTACGAGCAGTACTTC.

This clone was found many times. The CDR3 DNA reads as TGTGCCAGCAGGACTAGAGGCCCCTCTGGGGCCAACGTCCTGACTTTC. Amino acids: CASRTRGPSGANVLTF. This chain connects TRBV6-8 to TRBJ2-6; maybe TRBD2 (6 bases). Trimming stripped 6 bases from V and 0 bases from J, with 12 bases between. Germline V gene data show CDR1 as MNHGY and CDR2 as SAAAGT. The CDR3 is 16 amino acids.

The chain combines TRBV9 with TRBJ1-2; 7 nucleotides match TRBD1. The junction had 9 bases not matched to a gene; V was cut back by 6 bases and J by 4 bases. The CDR3 totals 14 residues. CDR1 SGDLS and CDR2 YYNGEE come from the germline V gene. The CDR3 sequence is CASNMIQGSYGYTF. CDR3 bases: TGTGCCAGCAACATGATACAGGGGAGCTATGGCTACACCTTC.

The rearrangement joins TRBV29-1 to TRBJ1-2, with a tentative D call TRBD1 (6 bases). The CDR3 runs 12 residues. V shed 8 bases and J shed 8 bases, with 18 bases lying between them. Per germline, CDR1 SQVTM and CDR2 ANQGSEA. The CDR3 reads CSIVPPGEGYTF. CDR3 DNA: TGCAGCATTGTCCCACCAGGGGAAGGCTACACCTTC.

This clone was found a few times. V and J are TRBV6-8 and TRBJ2-1; TRBD2 matches 7 bases. Losses at the gene ends were 5 bases for V and 0 bases for J; bases not matched to a gene: 7. The CDR3 has 16 residues. The germline V gene encodes CDR1 MNHGY and CDR2 SAAAGT. The CDR3 DNA reads TGTGCCAGCAGTCTTCTAGCGGAAAGCTCCTACAATGAGCAGTTCTTC. Translation gives CASSLLAESSYNEQFF.

This clone was observed a handful of times. The rearrangement uses TRBV6-8 and TRBJ1-2; possible D gene TRBD1, 5 bases. V was cut by 7 bases and J by 4 bases, with 16 bases left in between. This CDR3 is 14 amino acids long. Looked up from germline, CDR1 is MNHGY and CDR2 is SAAAGT. Written as DNA, the CDR3 is TGTGCCAGCACTACCGACTTCGGGGGCTATGGCTACACCTTC. Its protein product is CASTTDFGGYGYTF.

The chain links TRBV11-3 to TRBJ2-2; 9 bases agree with TRBD2. Trimming removed 0 bases from V and 3 bases from J; junction bases left unmatched: 2. Germline loops: CDR1 SGHNT, CDR2 YENEEA. This CDR3 contains 16 residues. The CDR3 loop reads CASSLDLAGYTGELFF. CDR3 coding DNA: TGTGCCAGCAGCTTAGACCTAGCGGGATACACCGGGGAGCTGTTTTTT.

V is TRBV19 and J is TRBJ2-1; 9 bases map to TRBD2. This CDR3 region has 15 residues. The junction had 6 bases not matched to a gene; V was cut back by 8 bases and J by 1 base. Germline V gene data show CDR1 as LNHDA and CDR2 as SQIVND (reference sequence). In nucleotides, the CDR3 is TGTGCCAGTTCTATGGCGGGAGGGTCCTACAATGAGCAGTTCTTC. Protein: CASSMAGGSYNEQFF. Looking up the rest from reference TRBV19 and TRBJ2-1 gives the full variable domain: DGGITQSPKYLFRKEGQNVTLSCEQNLNHDAMYWYRQDPGQGLRLIYYSQIVNDFQKGDIAEGYSVSREKKESFPLTVTSAQKNPTAFYLCASSMAGGSYNEQFFGPGTRLTVL.

This clone is labeled medium-sized. The chain couples TRBV11-3 to TRBJ2-3; 8 bases match TRBD2. Trimming removed 8 bases from V and 0 bases from J; junction bases left unmatched: 4. CDR1 and CDR2 from the germline V gene are SGHNT and YENEEA. The CDR3 spans 14 residues. The CDR3 is CASVPSGSTDTQYF. The DNA for the CDR3 is TGTGCCAGCGTCCCTAGCGGGAGCACAGATACGCAGTATTTT.

This clone was picked up many times. CDR3 coding DNA: TGTGCCAGCAGCGTGGACAGTACACTCACTGAAGCTTTCTTT. Protein sequence: CASSVDSTLTEAFF. The J gene is TRBJ1-1, the V gene TRBV11-3; maybe TRBD1 (6 bases). The V and J ends lost 5 bases and 4 bases respectively, with 14 bases between them. This CDR3 is 14 amino acids long. Germline V CDR1 and CDR2: SGHNT, YENEEA. Full variable domain (missing parts from reference TRBV11-3 and TRBJ1-1): EAGVVQSPRYKIIEKKQPVAFWCNPISGHNTLYWYLQNLGQGPELLIRYENEEAVDDSQLPKDRFSAERLKGVDSTLKIQPAELGDSAVYLCASSVDSTLTEAFFGQGTRLTVV.

This chain connects TRBV14 to TRBJ2-7; possible D gene TRBD2, 6 bases. Germline V CDR1 and CDR2: SGHDN, FVKESK. This CDR3 is built from 17 residues. Trimming pared 4 bases from V and 4 bases from J, leaving 23 bases between. CDR3: CASSRRVEGRRKYEQYF. CDR3 nucleotide sequence: TGTGCCAGCAGCCGCCGAGTCGAGGGGAGGAGAAAGTACGAGCAGTACTTC.

There are a few counts of this clone. The gene calls are TRBV6-7 and TRBJ2-3; the D is unclear. TRBV6-7 is treated as an ORF (open reading frame) with a function not yet certain. This CDR3 has 16 amino acids. V was trimmed by 5 bases and J by 0 bases, leaving 15 bases between them. The CDR3 reads CASSEASGSSTDTQYF. CDR3 coding DNA: TGTGCCAGCAGTGAAGCCTCCGGCTCTAGCACAGATACGCAGTATTTT.

The chain uses TRBV18 and TRBJ1-1; D remains ambiguous. Per the germline V gene, CDR1 is KGHSH and CDR2 is LQKENI. CDR3 length equals 16 residues. V was cut by 0 bases and J by 0 bases, with 11 bases left in between. CDR3 sequence reads: CASSPPVAGLNTEAFF. The CDR3 DNA follows: TGTGCCAGCTCACCACCGGTTGCAGGATTGAACACTGAAGCTTTCTTT.